The 20 T cell receptor beta chains reported below all come from one sample, sequenced in a study of beta chain features in type 1 diabetes. Sequencing targeted expressed TCRB transcripts, as all isolated RNA had been reverse transcribed. Using immunoSEQ multiplex PCR, the repertoire was profiled, and TCRdb retains in-frame clones only, with some absent. The sample comprises about half a million clones, 10% to 12% of which are singletons, and over 0.035% rests with the top ten. The sequenced sample was naive CD4+ T cells from blood. The receptors originated from a woman aged 18-29 years in good health.

Only a few counts were recorded for this clone. The V call is TRBV2, the J call TRBJ1-2; TRBD1 might be the D (5 bases). Per the germline V gene, CDR1 is SNHLY and CDR2 is FYNNEI. The CDR3 is 12 amino acids. The ends were cut back, 4 bases at V and 4 bases at J, with 7 bases in the middle. CDR3 sequence (DNA): TGTGCCAGCAGTGGACAGACCTATGGCTACACCTTC. This sequence encodes CASSGQTYGYTF.

The chain joins TRBV5-4 to TRBJ2-1; no clear D gene. This CDR3 contains 13 residues. Germline V gene sequence: CDR1 SGHNT, CDR2 YYREEE (reference sequence). V lost 4 bases, J lost 3 bases, and 8 bases lay in between. The CDR3 DNA is TGTGCCAGCAGCAAATACAACTACAATGAGCAGTTCTTC. Translating it yields CASSKYNYNEQFF.

This chain links TRBV6-6 with TRBJ1-2; TRBD1 is a possible D gene (6 bases). V dropped 6 bases and J dropped 7 bases, with 15 bases sitting between them. The CDR3 runs to 13 residues. Looked up from germline, CDR1 is MNHNY and CDR2 is SVGAGI (reference sequence). CDR3 coding DNA: TGTGCCAGCAGCCTCCGGGGGGGGCCTGGCTACACCTTC. This gives the protein CASSLRGGPGYTF.

The chain employs TRBV14 and TRBJ2-1; D could derive from TRBD1 or TRBD2 (5 bases each). The length of the CDR3 is 15 residues. Germline loops: CDR1 SGHDN, CDR2 FVKESK. Between the trimmed V and J ends, which lost 0 bases and 2 bases, there was a span of 8 bases. Here the CDR3 DNA reads TGTGCCAGCAGCCAAGAGAGGGGTACCTACAATGAGCAGTTCTTC. The encoded protein is CASSQERGTYNEQFF.

The gene calls are TRBV27 and TRBJ2-7, with unresolved D. The CDR3 has 14 residues. Germline assignment: CDR1 MNHEY and CDR2 SMNVEV (reference sequence). The V gene lost 6 bases and the J gene lost 2 bases, with 14 bases spanning the gap. CDR3 bases: TGTGCCAGCAGCAGAGCAAGTAAGCCCTACGAGCAGTACTTC. It yields the protein CASSRASKPYEQYF.

This clone was counted a few times. The rearrangement uses TRBV2 and TRBJ1-5; 8 bases line up with TRBD1. The CDR3 sequence is 15 residues long. Trimming took 6 bases from V and 2 from J; bases not matched to a gene: 6. Germline V gene sequence: CDR1 SNHLY, CDR2 FYNNEI. CDR3 sequence: CASRAGTGGNQPQHF. The DNA for the CDR3 is TGTGCCAGCAGAGCGGGGACAGGCGGCAATCAGCCCCAGCATTTT.

This sequence joins TRBV30 and TRBJ1-2, with D possibly matching TRBD1 (5 bases). The CDR3 length is 16 residues. The germline V gene encodes CDR1 GTSNPN and CDR2 SVGIG (reference sequence). Trimming shortened V by 0 bases and J by 3 bases, and 17 bases separated the two germline ends. The CDR3 spells CAWSVLARESHYGYTF. The CDR3 nucleotides are TGTGCCTGGAGTGTACTTGCCAGGGAATCCCACTATGGCTACACCTTC.

This clone showed up just a few times. CDR3 region: CSAVKPESGGTEAFF. CDR3 in DNA: TGCAGCGCCGTAAAACCCGAATCCGGTGGCACTGAAGCTTTCTTT. The chain joins TRBV29-1 to TRBJ1-1; D is unresolved. Trimming removed 7 bases at V and 4 bases at J, with 22 bases between. The CDR3 has 15 amino acids. CDR1 is SQVTM, CDR2 ANQGSEA, per germline.

This clone was counted a few times. The V gene is TRBV19, the J gene TRBJ2-7; tentatively, D is TRBD1 (6 bases). Germline V gene data show CDR1 as LNHDA and CDR2 as SQIVND (reference sequence). The V end was cut by 6 bases, the J end by 0 bases, with 9 bases between. The CDR3 is 13 amino acids. The CDR3 loop is CASSRDTSYEQYF. DNA for the CDR3: TGTGCCAGTAGCCGGGACACCTCCTACGAGCAGTACTTC.

This clone was detected only a few times. CDR3: CASSARQFSYNEQFF. The DNA for the CDR3 is TGTGCCAGCAGCGCCCGACAGTTCTCCTACAATGAGCAGTTCTTC. The rearrangement joins TRBV9 to TRBJ2-1, with D perhaps TRBD1 (5 bases). There are 15 residues in the CDR3. Germline CDR1 reads SGDLS; CDR2 reads YYNGEE. Deletions cut 3 bases from V and 0 bases from J, with 10 bases between.

To note about this clone: The same CDR3 also results from other DNA sequences found in this sample. The chain links TRBV30 to TRBJ1-5, with D uncertain. Trimming took 1 base from V and 4 from J, leaving 5 bases between them. Germline values: CDR1 GTSNPN, CDR2 SVGIG (reference sequence). This CDR3 is 12 amino acids long. CDR3 sequence reads: CAWSGQNQPQHF. CDR3 sequence (DNA): TGTGCCTGGAGTGGACAAAATCAGCCCCAGCATTTT.

The sample holds a few counts of this clone. The chain combines TRBV28 with TRBJ1-5, with D perhaps matching TRBD1 (5 bases). V was trimmed by 5 bases and J by 6 bases, leaving 11 bases between them. Germline CDR1 reads MDHEN; CDR2 reads SYDVKM. The CDR3 runs to 13 residues. CDR3 residues: CASSPGLGQPQHF. As DNA, the CDR3 is TGTGCCAGCAGTCCAGGGCTCGGTCAGCCCCAGCATTTT.

This chain links TRBV4-3 with TRBJ1-5; 7 bases are a match to TRBD1. With 0 bases clipped from V and 2 bases from J, the junction kept 4 bases outside the gene matches. Germline V CDR1 and CDR2: LGHNA, YSLEER. This CDR3 is built from 16 residues. The CDR3 sequence is CASSQDIGTGNQPQHF. The CDR3 DNA follows: TGCGCCAGCAGCCAAGATATAGGGACAGGCAATCAGCCCCAGCATTTT.

This clone was observed a handful of times. The chain is built from TRBV7-6 and TRBJ2-7; tentative D call: TRBD2 (6 bases). The CDR3 is made up of 15 amino acids. Trimming took off 5 bases at V and 3 bases at J, with 17 bases between the two ends. The germline CDR1 and CDR2 sequences are SGHVS and FNYEAQ. In nucleotides, the CDR3 is TGTGCCAGCAGCCCGCAGGAGGGTAACCTCTACGAGCAGTACTTC. Protein: CASSPQEGNLYEQYF.

Comments on this clone: Other DNA variants within this sample encode the same CDR3. The CDR3 loop reads CASSLVTSGYNEQFF. The CDR3 DNA sequence: TGCGCCAGCAGCTTGGTAACTAGCGGGTACAATGAGCAGTTCTTC. V gene TRBV5-1 combines with J gene TRBJ2-1; TRBD2 agrees at 9 bases. Germline values: CDR1 SGHRS, CDR2 YFSETQ. Trimming took 0 bases from V and 4 from J; bases not matched to a gene: 2. CDR3 length equals 15 residues. The whole variable domain, remainder taken from reference TRBV5-1 and TRBJ2-1, is KAGVTQTPRYLIKTRGQQVTLSCSPISGHRSVSWYQQTPGQGLQFLFEYFSETQRNKGNFPGRFSGRQFSNSRSEMNVSTLELGDSALYLCASSLVTSGYNEQFFGPGTRLTVL.

The chain has TRBV7-2 and TRBJ1-2, with D uncertain. V was shortened by 5 bases and J by 1 base, with 11 bases between the two germline ends. This CDR3 has 14 amino acids. Germline V gene data show CDR1 as SGHTA and CDR2 as FQGNSA. The CDR3: CASSLGQVNYGYTF. The CDR3 nucleotides read TGTGCCAGCAGCCTGGGCCAAGTTAACTATGGCTACACCTTC.

This chain connects TRBV5-1 to TRBJ1-2; 10 nucleotides align to TRBD1. Losses at the gene ends were 6 bases for V and 6 bases for J; bases not matched to a gene: 5. CDR3 length: 13 residues. CDR1 SGHRS and CDR2 YFSETQ come from the germline V gene. CDR3 sequence reads: CASTPGQGDGYTF. The CDR3 DNA follows: TGCGCCAGCACGCCAGGACAGGGGGATGGCTACACCTTC.

This clone was counted only a few times. The DNA for the CDR3 is TGTGCCAGCAGTTATTGGCAGGCAACTTACAATGAGCAGTTCTTC. This gives the protein CASSYWQATYNEQFF. The chain joins TRBV6-6 to TRBJ2-1; D ambiguous. Germline CDR1 is MNHNY and CDR2 is SVGAGI (reference sequence). The V gene lost 3 bases and the J gene lost 4 bases, with 13 bases spanning the gap. The CDR3 covers 15 residues.

A few counts support this clone. This chain connects TRBV5-1 to TRBJ2-3; unclear D gene. CDR3 length: 15 amino acids. V was pared by 0 bases and J by 4 bases, with 12 bases between. Germline lookup yields CDR1 SGHRS and CDR2 YFSETQ. CDR3 coding DNA: TGCGCCAGCAGCTTGGAGGCACGACGGGCAGATACGCAGTATTTT. Translation: CASSLEARRADTQYF.

This chain joins TRBV27 and TRBJ2-1, with no clear D. The CDR3 length is 12 residues. The germline CDR1 and CDR2 sequences are MNHEY and SMNVEV (reference sequence). V was shortened by 6 bases and J by 15 bases, with 18 bases between the two germline ends. CDR3 in amino acids: CASSFDPGIAFF. CDR3 sequence (DNA): TGTGCCAGCAGCTTTGACCCCGGAATAGCGTTCTTC.